Presented here are 24 T cell receptor beta chains from one specimen sequenced in a study of cytomegalovirus exposure and HLA in healthy donors. A multiplex PCR was run with 60 Vbeta primers and 13 Jbeta primers. The data were produced by immunoSEQ multiplex PCR, yet TCRdb's version contains in-frame clones alone and is incomplete. Of around 120,000 clones listed, about 74% are singletons. The sample was PBMCs. Every receptor here comes from a middle-aged woman in good health and CMV-seropositive.

This chain joins TRBV7-9 and TRBJ2-7; 8 bases are a match to TRBD2. CDR1 SEHNR and CDR2 FQNEAQ come from the germline V gene (reference sequence). With V trimmed by 7 bases and J by 2 bases, 10 bases remained unmatched. CDR3 length: 15 amino acids. Here the CDR3 DNA reads TGTGCCAGCACCGCGCCGGGAGGGGACCCCTACGAGCAGTACTTC. The encoded protein is CASTAPGGDPYEQYF.

V is TRBV30 and J is TRBJ2-7; the match to TRBD1 covers 10 bases. CDR3 length equals 14 residues. Trimming cost V 3 bases and J 2 bases; bases outside gene matches: 4. Germline CDR1 reads GTSNPN; CDR2 reads SVGIG (reference sequence). This chain's CDR3 is CAWSSGTGAYEQYF. CDR3 nucleotide sequence: TGTGCCTGGAGCTCCGGGACAGGGGCCTACGAGCAGTACTTC. The variable domain in full, with the rest retrieved from reference TRBV30 and TRBJ2-7, is SQTIHQWPATLVQPVGSPLSLECTVEGTSNPNLYWYRQAAGRGLQLLFYSVGIGQISSEVPQNLSASRPQDRQFILSSKKLLLSDSGFYLCAWSSGTGAYEQYFGPGTRLTVT.

The chain has TRBV25-1 and TRBJ1-4; TRBD1 matches 7 bases. The CDR3 is made up of 15 amino acids. Germline CDR1 is MGHDK and CDR2 is SYGVNS. The V segment lost 3 bases and the J segment 5 bases; nucleotides outside the gene matches: 6. The DNA of the CDR3 is TGTGCCAGCAGTGAGTACAGGGGACAAAATGAAAAACTGTTTTTT. This sequence encodes CASSEYRGQNEKLFF.

The CDR3 DNA follows: TGTGCCAGCAGGTTTCAGGGGGCGCATACTGAAGCTTTCTTT. Translating it yields CASRFQGAHTEAFF. The V call is TRBV14, the J call TRBJ1-1; 8 bases map to TRBD1. CDR1 is SGHDN, CDR2 FVKESK, per germline. This CDR3 is built from 14 residues. V shed 6 bases, J shed 5 bases, and the junction held 8 bases outside the gene matches.

The V and J genes are TRBV5-4 and TRBJ1-2; 8 positions agree with TRBD1. Germline assignment: CDR1 SGHNT and CDR2 YYREEE (reference sequence). This CDR3 comprises 14 residues. The J segment lost 7 bases and the V segment lost 5 bases, leaving 10 bases of the junction unmatched. The CDR3 sequence is CASSRSQGDGGYTF. The DNA of the CDR3 is TGTGCCAGCAGTCGTTCACAGGGGGATGGTGGCTACACCTTC. Variable domain in full (rest from reference TRBV5-4 and TRBJ1-2): ETGVTQSPTHLIKTRGQQVTLRCSSQSGHNTVSWYQQALGQGPQFIFQYYREEENGRGNFPPRFSGLQFPNYSSELNVNALELDDSALYLCASSRSQGDGGYTFGSGTRLTVV.

The chain links TRBV5-6 to TRBJ1-6, with 7 bases fitting TRBD1. The J segment lost 7 bases and the V segment lost 5 bases, leaving 9 bases of the junction unmatched. Germline assignment: CDR1 SGHDT and CDR2 YYEEEE. The CDR3 has 15 amino acids. The CDR3 nucleotides are TGTGCCAGCAGTCACACCCAGGGGGGAAATTCACCCCTCCACTTT. Amino acid sequence: CASSHTQGGNSPLHF.

The chain uses TRBV2 and TRBJ1-6; 10 nucleotides match TRBD1. Germline V lookup: CDR1 SNHLY, CDR2 FYNNEI. Trimming removed 6 bases from V and 9 bases from J; junction bases left unmatched: 2. The CDR3 totals 13 residues. CDR3 in amino acids: CASRGTGASPLHF. The CDR3 DNA is TGTGCCAGCAGGGGGACAGGGGCTTCACCCCTCCACTTT.

The gene calls are TRBV9 and TRBJ2-5; 8 bases line up with TRBD2. The J call is doubtful: the DNA matches TRBJ2-7 better. The CDR3 contains 14 residues. Germline V lookup: CDR1 SGDLS, CDR2 YYNGEE. The CDR3 loop reads CASSHTGGPYEQYF. CDR3 nucleotide sequence: TGTGCCAGCAGCCACACGGGGGGGCCCTACGAGCAGTACTTC.

This clone was seen once. The CDR3 here is CASSLQVNTEAFF. CDR3 sequence (DNA): TGTGCCAGCAGCTTACAGGTGAACACTGAAGCTTTCTTT. The chain joins TRBV7-9 to TRBJ1-1; D gene unclear. The CDR3 covers 13 residues. Germline V gene lookup returns CDR1 SEHNR and CDR2 FQNEAQ (reference sequence). The V end lost 2 bases, the J end lost 0 bases, and 4 bases lay between the germline ends. The complete variable domain, with remaining parts taken from reference TRBV7-9 and TRBJ1-1, reads DTGVSQNPRHKITKRGQNVTFRCDPISEHNRLYWYRQTLGQGPEFLTYFQNEAQLEKSRLLSDRFSAERPKGSFSTLEIQRTEQGDSAMYLCASSLQVNTEAFFGQGTRLTVV.

This sequence joins TRBV10-1 and TRBJ2-3, with 7 bases identical to TRBD2. This CDR3 comprises 16 residues. The ends lost 7 bases at V and 9 bases at J; junction bases unmatched: 19. Germline V gene data show CDR1 as WNHNN and CDR2 as SYGVQD (reference sequence). The CDR3 sequence: CASTQTGTTHLGTQYF. The CDR3, as DNA: TGCGCCAGCACCCAAACCGGGACTACACATCTTGGGACGCAGTATTTT.

The chain carries TRBV7-6 and TRBJ1-4; a possible D gene is TRBD1 (6 bases). The CDR3 covers 14 residues. Trimming left V 1 base short and J 8 bases short, with 11 bases between. Germline V gene data show CDR1 as SGHVS and CDR2 as FNYEAQ. The CDR3 region is CASSLDRAPEKLFF. CDR3 bases: TGTGCCAGCAGCTTAGACAGGGCACCCGAAAAACTGTTTTTT.

This clone was counted between two and nine times. V gene TRBV7-3 combines with J gene TRBJ1-1; possibly TRBD1 for D (6 bases). Deletions cut 5 bases from V and 5 bases from J, with 12 bases between. The CDR3 runs to 13 residues. Germline CDR1 reads SGHTA; CDR2 reads FQGTGA. For the CDR3, the DNA is TGTGCCAGCAGCACAGGGAGTGGGACTGAAGCTTTCTTT. This codes for CASSTGSGTEAFF.

The rearrangement joins TRBV2 to TRBJ2-7, with a tentative D call TRBD1 (5 bases). The CDR3 is 14 amino acids. V lost 7 bases and J 3 bases, leaving 16 bases between the germline ends. CDR1 is SNHLY and CDR2 is FYNNEI in the germline V gene. The CDR3 spells CASKIESGHYEQYF. The CDR3, as DNA: TGTGCCAGCAAGATTGAGTCAGGACACTACGAGCAGTACTTC.

The gene calls are TRBV10-3 and TRBJ2-7; D is possibly TRBD1 (7 bases). The germline gives CDR1 ENHRY, CDR2 SYGVKD. The V end lost 10 bases, the J end lost 3 bases, and 16 bases lay between the germline ends. The CDR3 has 13 amino acids. The CDR3 region has the DNA TGTGCCACCCAGGGGGGCGCGGGCTACGAGCAGTACTTC. Its translation: CATQGGAGYEQYF.

The V gene is TRBV15, the J gene TRBJ1-1; 10 positions match TRBD1. The CDR3 contains 15 residues. Germline lookup yields CDR1 LNHNV and CDR2 YYDKDF (reference sequence). The V and J ends lost 4 bases and 5 bases, in that order; junction bases with no gene match: 7. The CDR3 DNA reads TGTGCCACCAGCACCACGAGACAGGGGGCTACTGAAGCTTTCTTT. Translating it yields CATSTTRQGATEAFF.

V usage is TRBV6-5 and J usage is TRBJ1-1; 9 bases match TRBD1. Trimming removed 6 bases from V and 1 base from J; junction bases left unmatched: 6. CDR3 length: 15 amino acids. The germline V gene has CDR1 MNHEY and CDR2 SVGAGI. DNA of the CDR3: TGTGCCAGCAGATACGGGACAGGGTGGAACACTGAAGCTTTCTTT. Protein product: CASRYGTGWNTEAFF.

The chain is built from TRBV5-6 and TRBJ2-5; weak D call: TRBD2 (6 bases). The V and J ends lost 1 base and 5 bases respectively, with 6 bases between them. The CDR3 length is 12 residues. Per the germline V gene, CDR1 is SGHDT and CDR2 is YYEEEE. The CDR3 reads CASSLSGETQYF. For the CDR3, the DNA is TGTGCCAGCAGCTTGAGCGGGGAGACCCAGTACTTC.

This clone was recorded only once. The chain is built from TRBV7-9 and TRBJ2-5; 7 positions match TRBD1. The V gene's germline CDR1 is SEHNR and CDR2 FQNEAQ (reference sequence). The CDR3 loop spans 14 amino acids. V lost 0 bases and J lost 5; bases outside the gene matches: 3. Here the CDR3 DNA reads TGTGCCAGCAGCTTAGCAGGGGGCCGGGAGACCCAGTACTTC. Protein: CASSLAGGRETQYF.

The chain carries TRBV5-1 and TRBJ1-5; possibly TRBD1 for D (5 bases). CDR1 and CDR2 from the germline V gene are SGHRS and YFSETQ. Trimming took 4 bases from V and 2 from J, leaving 10 bases between them. The CDR3 is made up of 14 amino acids. The CDR3 DNA reads as TGCGCCAGCAGCCTGGGGGGGGGCAATCAGCCCCAGCATTTT. Translation gives CASSLGGGNQPQHF.

This chain joins TRBV11-2 and TRBJ2-2; TRBD1 agrees at 7 bases. The CDR3 spans 13 residues. V trimming: 6 bases; J trimming: 6 bases; junction bases outside the gene matches: 4. Germline lookup yields CDR1 SGHAT and CDR2 FQNNGV. CDR3 nucleotides: TGTGCCAGCAGGTACACAGGGGCCGGGGAGCTGTTTTTT. Translated, it gives CASRYTGAGELFF.

V is TRBV4-2 and J is TRBJ2-2, with D possibly TRBD1 on 6 matching bases. This CDR3 is 13 amino acids long. Deletions cut 6 bases from V and 6 bases from J, with 11 bases between. Per the germline V gene, CDR1 is LGHNA and CDR2 is YNFKEQ. The CDR3 DNA reads TGTGCCAGCAGACTTCAGGGGCCCGGGGAGCTGTTTTTT. It codes for CASRLQGPGELFF.

The chain recombines TRBV25-1 with TRBJ1-2; 8 bases fit TRBD1. Looked up from germline, CDR1 is MGHDK and CDR2 is SYGVNS. The CDR3 is 17 residues long. The J segment lost 5 bases and the V segment lost 2 bases, leaving 13 bases of the junction unmatched. The CDR3 DNA sequence: TGTGCCAGCAGTGAACCCTCACCCCTTGGACAGGGATATGGCTACACCTTC. It yields the protein CASSEPSPLGQGYGYTF.

Only a few counts were recorded for this clone. The chain couples TRBV6-5 to TRBJ1-2; D not certain. The V and J ends lost 5 bases and 6 bases respectively, with 10 bases between them. Per germline, CDR1 MNHEY and CDR2 SVGAGI. The CDR3 runs 12 residues. The CDR3 nucleotides read TGTGCCAGCAGTCGCGGGGAAGATGGCTACACCTTC. It yields the protein CASSRGEDGYTF.

The chain links TRBV6-5 to TRBJ2-3, with D unresolved. Trimming took 0 bases from V and 7 from J, leaving 14 bases between them. This CDR3 spans 15 amino acids. Germline lookup yields CDR1 MNHEY and CDR2 SVGAGI. For the CDR3, the DNA is TGTGCCAGCAGTTACTCGGAGTCCCCCTCTAATACGCAGTATTTT. Translated: CASSYSESPSNTQYF.